This T cell receptor beta chain was profiled in a study of T cell repertoires in cytomegalovirus infection. Study summary: CMV infection together with matching HLA type was indicated by public TCR beta signatures.

This clonotype was observed a few times. The antigen is not known. From the reads, TCRdb called clonotypes with MiXCR, one entry per CDR3 protein. The sample includes some 230,000 distinct CDR3 sequences, 20% to 25% of them seen just once. Broader study findings: Across the ex vivo response, the dominant clonotypes were HLA-C-restricted CMV-specific TCR beta clonotypes.

CDR1 MGHRA and CDR2 YSYEKL come from the germline V gene. This CDR3 comprises 12 residues. The V end lost 1 base, the J end lost 5 bases, and 4 bases lay between the germline ends. Input material: CD8+ T cells from PBMCs. The receptor comes from a human donor in good health (CMV status not recorded). Some clones in this sample may be carry-over from other donors' samples. This sequence joins TRBV4-1 and TRBJ2-3; D not resolved. CDR3 in amino acids: CASSQAQDTQYF. For the CDR3, the DNA is TGCGCCAGCAGCCAAGCACAAGATACGCAGTATTTT.